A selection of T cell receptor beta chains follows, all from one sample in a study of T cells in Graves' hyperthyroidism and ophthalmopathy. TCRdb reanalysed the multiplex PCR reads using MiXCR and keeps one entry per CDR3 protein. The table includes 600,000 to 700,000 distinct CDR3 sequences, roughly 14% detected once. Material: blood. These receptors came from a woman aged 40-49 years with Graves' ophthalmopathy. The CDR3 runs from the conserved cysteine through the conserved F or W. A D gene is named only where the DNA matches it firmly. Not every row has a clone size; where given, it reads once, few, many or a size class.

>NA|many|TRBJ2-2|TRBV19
TGTGCCACTCAAAAGGGCGGAGCTGCGAACACCGGGGAGCTGTTTTTT
CATQKGGAANTGELFF
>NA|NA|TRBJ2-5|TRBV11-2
TGTGCCAGCAGAAAGAACACTGGTTCGTGGGAGACCCAGTACTTC
CASRKNTGSWETQYF
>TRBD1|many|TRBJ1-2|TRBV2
TGTGCCAGCAGTCAAATGGCAGGGGGGAACTATGGCTACACCTTC
CASSQMAGGNYGYTF
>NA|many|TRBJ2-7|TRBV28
TGTGCCAGCAGTGGGGTTGGGGGGGCCTTCTACGAGCAGTACTTC
CASSGVGGAFYEQYF
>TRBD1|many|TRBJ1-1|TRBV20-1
TGCAGGGCAGGGGGAATGAACACTGAAGCTTTCTTT
CRAGGMNTEAFF
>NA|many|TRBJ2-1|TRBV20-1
TGCAGTGCTAGAGTACTAGCCGGGAGAGACTACAATGAGCAGTTCTTC
CSARVLAGRDYNEQFF
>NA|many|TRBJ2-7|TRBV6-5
TGTGCCAGCAGTATGACTACTGCCTACGAGCAGTACTTC
CASSMTTAYEQYF
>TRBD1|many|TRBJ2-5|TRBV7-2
TGTGCCAGCAGGCCAAGGGACAGCCTCCCAGAGACCCAGTACTTC
CASRPRDSLPETQYF
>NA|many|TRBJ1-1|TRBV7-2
TGTGCCAGCAGCTTAGAGTCTTGGGCCGCTGAAGCTTTCTTT
CASSLESWAAEAFF
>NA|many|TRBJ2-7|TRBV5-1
TGCGCCAGCAGCTTGGCCAGGCGGGCCTACGAGCAGTACTTC
CASSLARRAYEQYF
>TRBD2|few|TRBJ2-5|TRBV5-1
TGCGCCAGCAGCTTGGGACTAGCGACTTTGGAGACCCAGTACTTC
CASSLGLATLETQYF
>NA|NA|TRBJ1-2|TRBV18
TGTGCCAGCTCACCACCCTTGGGGCTTAAGGGCTACACCTTC
CASSPPLGLKGYTF
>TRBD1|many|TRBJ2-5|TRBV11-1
TGTGCCAGCAGCCTGCGACAGGGCGTTTTCCAAGAGACCCAGTACTTC
CASSLRQGVFQETQYF
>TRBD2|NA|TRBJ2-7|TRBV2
TGTGCCAGCATGCCGGGACCAGCGGGACTGGAGGAGCAGTACTTC
CASMPGPAGLEEQYF
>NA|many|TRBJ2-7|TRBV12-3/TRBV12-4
TGTGCCAGCAGTTTCGAGGGGCGCTCCTACGAGCAGTACTTC
CASSFEGRSYEQYF
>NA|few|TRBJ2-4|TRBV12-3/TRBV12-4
TGTGCCAGCAGTCCCGCGGGACTCGGGTCAAACATTCAGTACTTC
CASSPAGLGSNIQYF
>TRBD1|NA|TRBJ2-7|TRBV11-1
TGTGCCAGCAGCTTTCGTCGTTCCGGGACAGTCGATTACGAGCAGTACTTC
CASSFRRSGTVDYEQYF
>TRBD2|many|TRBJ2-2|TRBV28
TGTGCCAGCAGTTCAGAAACCCCGGGACTAGCGGGAGGGTGGATCACCGGGGAGCTGTTTTTT
CASSSETPGLAGGWITGELFF
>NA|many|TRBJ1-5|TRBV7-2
TGTGCCAGCAGCGTGGACACCGGGAGAAATCAGCCCCAGCATTTT
CASSVDTGRNQPQHF
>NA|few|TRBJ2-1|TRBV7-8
TGTGCCAGCAGGGAGGGGCGGGATTCCTACAATGAGCAGTTCTTC
CASREGRDSYNEQFF
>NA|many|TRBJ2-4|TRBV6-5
TGTGCCAGCAGTACCCGACTAGCCAAAAACATTCAGTACTTC
CASSTRLAKNIQYF
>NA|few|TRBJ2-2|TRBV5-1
TGCGCCAGCAGCTTGGCCCCCGGGAGAACCCCCACCGGGGAGCTGTTTTTT
CASSLAPGRTPTGELFF
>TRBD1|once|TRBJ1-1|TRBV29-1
TGCAGCGTTGAACCGGGACAGGGCGGCACTGAAGCTTTCTTT
CSVEPGQGGTEAFF
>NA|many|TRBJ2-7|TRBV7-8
TGTGCCAGCAGCCTTAGAGTTGGGGCCTACGAGCAGTACTTC
CASSLRVGAYEQYF
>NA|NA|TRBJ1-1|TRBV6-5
TGTGCCAGCAGCTATTTAGGGATCAACACTGAAGCTTTCTTT
CASSYLGINTEAFF
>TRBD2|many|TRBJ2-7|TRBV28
TGTGCCAGCAGCCTACCGGGACTAGCGACCTACGAGCAGTACTTC
CASSLPGLATYEQYF
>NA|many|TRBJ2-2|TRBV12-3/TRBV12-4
TGTGCCAGCAGACAGTACAATTACGGGGACACCGGGGAGCTGTTTTTT
CASRQYNYGDTGELFF
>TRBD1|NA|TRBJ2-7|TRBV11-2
TGTGCCAGCAGCTCTCCTCCCGGGACAGTTTTCTACGAGCAGTACTTC
CASSSPPGTVFYEQYF
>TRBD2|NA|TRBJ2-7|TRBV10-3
TGTGCCATCGGGGGACTAGCGGGGCCCAGGGACTTC
CAIGGLAGPRDF